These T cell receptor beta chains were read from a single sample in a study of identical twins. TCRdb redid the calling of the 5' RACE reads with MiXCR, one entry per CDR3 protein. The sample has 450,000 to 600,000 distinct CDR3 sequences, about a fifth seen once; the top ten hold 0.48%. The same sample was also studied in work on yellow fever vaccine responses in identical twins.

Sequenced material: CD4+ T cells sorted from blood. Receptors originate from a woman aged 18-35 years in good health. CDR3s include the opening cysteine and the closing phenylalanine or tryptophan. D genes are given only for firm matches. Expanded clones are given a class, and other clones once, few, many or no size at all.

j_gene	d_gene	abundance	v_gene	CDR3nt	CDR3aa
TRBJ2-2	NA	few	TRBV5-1	TGCGCCAGCAGCTTGGCCGATTTCCGGGAGCTGTTTTTT	CASSLADFRELFF
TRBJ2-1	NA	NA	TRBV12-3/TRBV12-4	TGTGCCAGCATATCCGGTGCCAGCTCCTACAATGAGCAGTTCTTC	CASISGASSYNEQFF
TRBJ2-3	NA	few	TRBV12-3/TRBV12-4	TGTGCCAGCATGCCAATTAAGGACACCGCCATCACAGATACGCAGTATTTT	CASMPIKDTAITDTQYF
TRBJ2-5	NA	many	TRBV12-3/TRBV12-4	TGTGCCAGCAGTTTTCAGCAAGAGACCCAGTACTTC	CASSFQQETQYF
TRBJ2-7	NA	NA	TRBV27	TGTGCCAGCAGTTTATGGGGGGAAAGAGGGCACGAGCAGTACTTC	CASSLWGERGHEQYF
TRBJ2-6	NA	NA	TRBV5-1	TGCGCCAGCAGCTTGGAAGGGGTGGGGGCCAACGTCCTGACTTTC	CASSLEGVGANVLTF
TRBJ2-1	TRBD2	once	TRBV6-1	TGTGCCAGCAGGAATATTGCTAGCGGGTTAGTTTCCTACAATGAGCAGTTCTTC	CASRNIASGLVSYNEQFF
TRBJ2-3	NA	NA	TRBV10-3	TGTGCCATCAGGCAGGGGGATACGCAGTATTTT	CAIRQGDTQYF
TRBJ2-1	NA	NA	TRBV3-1	TGTGCCAGCAGCCAAGGCGTCCCCAGTAGAGGCAATGAGCAGTTCTTC	CASSQGVPSRGNEQFF
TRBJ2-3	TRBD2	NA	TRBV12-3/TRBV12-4	TGTGCCAGCATCCCGGGACTAGCGGTTGGAGATACGCAGTATTTT	CASIPGLAVGDTQYF
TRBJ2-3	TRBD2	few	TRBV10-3	TGTGCCATCGGGACTAGCGGGGGCACAGATACGCAGTATTTT	CAIGTSGGTDTQYF
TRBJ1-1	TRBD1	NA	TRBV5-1	TGCGCCAGCAGCTCCGGGACAGGGGGCCGGAACACTGAAGCTTTCTTT	CASSSGTGGRNTEAFF
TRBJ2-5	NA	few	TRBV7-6	TGTGCCAGCAGCGCACGGGGGGACAACTTCCGAAACCAAGAGACCCAGTACTTC	CASSARGDNFRNQETQYF
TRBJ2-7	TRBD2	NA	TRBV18	TGTGCCAGCACCGGGACTAGCGGTATATACGAGCAGTACTTC	CASTGTSGIYEQYF
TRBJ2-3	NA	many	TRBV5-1	TGCGCCAGCAGGTTGGACCCGCTTCAAGATACGCAGTATTTT	CASRLDPLQDTQYF
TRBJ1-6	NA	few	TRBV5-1	TGCGCCAGCAGCTTAGAACAACATAATTCACCCCTCCACTTT	CASSLEQHNSPLHF
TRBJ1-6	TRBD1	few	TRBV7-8	TGTGCCAGCAGCTTAGATCCAGGGGGGAAGGGTTCACCCCTCCACTTT	CASSLDPGGKGSPLHF
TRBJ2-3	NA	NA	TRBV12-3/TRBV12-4	TGTGCCAGCAGCCCAAACAGGGTACAAAGCACAGATACGCAGTATTTT	CASSPNRVQSTDTQYF
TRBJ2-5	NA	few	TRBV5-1	TGCGCCAGCAGCGAGGGGTTGACAGCAGCCCAAGAGACCCAGTACTTC	CASSEGLTAAQETQYF
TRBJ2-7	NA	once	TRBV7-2	TGTGCCAGCAGCTTAGATTGGACTACCCACTACGAGCAGTACTTC	CASSLDWTTHYEQYF
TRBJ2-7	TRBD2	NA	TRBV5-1	TGCGCCAGCAGGTTAAGCGGGGGGTCTCACGAGCAGTACTTC	CASRLSGGSHEQYF
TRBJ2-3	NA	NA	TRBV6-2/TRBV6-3	TGTGCCAGCAGTTACGGGATAACGGGAGATACGCAGTATTTT	CASSYGITGDTQYF
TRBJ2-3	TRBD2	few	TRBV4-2	TGTGCCAGCTCCGGACTAGCGGGAACGGTAGGCACAGATACGCAGTATTTT	CASSGLAGTVGTDTQYF
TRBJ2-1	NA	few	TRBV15	TGTGCCACCAGCACAAGTGCGGGGAGCTCCTACAATGAGCAGTTCTTC	CATSTSAGSSYNEQFF
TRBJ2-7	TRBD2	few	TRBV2	TGTGCCAGCAGACTAGCGGGTTTCTACGAGCAGTACTTC	CASRLAGFYEQYF
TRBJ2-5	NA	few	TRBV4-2	TGTGCCAGCAGCCCTTCGGGGCTAGAAGAGACCCAGTACTTC	CASSPSGLEETQYF
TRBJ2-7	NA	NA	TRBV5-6	TGTGCCAGCAGCCCTCGCCTCATTAGCTACGAGCAGTACTTC	CASSPRLISYEQYF
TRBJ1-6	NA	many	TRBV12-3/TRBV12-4	TGTGCCAGCAGTTCCGGTTCTTCACCCCTCCACTTT	CASSSGSSPLHF
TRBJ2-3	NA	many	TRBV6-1	TGTGCCAGCAGCATAGCGGAAACTACAGATACGCAGTATTTT	CASSIAETTDTQYF
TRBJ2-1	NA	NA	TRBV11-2	TGTGCCAGCAGCCGTCAGTCACTAGGGGGTCATAATGAGCAGTTCTTC	CASSRQSLGGHNEQFF
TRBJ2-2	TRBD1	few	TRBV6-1	TGTGCCAGCAGTGAACAGGGGGCGGTCGGGGAGCTGTTTTTT	CASSEQGAVGELFF
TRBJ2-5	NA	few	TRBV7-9	TGTGCCAGCAGGTTGGCAGGGGAAGAGACCCAGTACTTC	CASRLAGEETQYF
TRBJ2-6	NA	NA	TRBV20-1	TGCAGTGCCCCCGGGCAGAGTTTGTCTGGGGCCAACGTCCTGACTTTC	CSAPGQSLSGANVLTF
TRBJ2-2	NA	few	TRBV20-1	TGCAGTGCAACGGTGTCGGGCGCCGGGGAGCTGTTTTTT	CSATVSGAGELFF
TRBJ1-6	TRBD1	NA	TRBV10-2	TGCGCCGCGTCGGCCGCAGGGGGAAGATCACCCCTCCACTTT	CAASAAGGRSPLHF
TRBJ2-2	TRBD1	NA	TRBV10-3	TGTGCCATCAGTGAGTCAGGGACAGCAAACACCGGGGAGCTGTTTTTT	CAISESGTANTGELFF
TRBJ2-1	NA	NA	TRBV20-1	TGCAGTGCTAGAAGGCCTGGCCCAAATGAGCAGTTCTTC	CSARRPGPNEQFF
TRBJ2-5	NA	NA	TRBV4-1	TGCGCCAGCAGCCAGACGGGGCAGACTAGTAAGGCCCAGTACTTC	CASSQTGQTSKAQYF
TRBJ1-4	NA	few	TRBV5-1	TGCGCCAGCAGCCTCGGACAGACTGCAACTAATGAAAAACTGTTTTTT	CASSLGQTATNEKLFF
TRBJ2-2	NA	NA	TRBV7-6	TGTGCCAGCAGCTCAAAGTCCGCAGGGACCGGGGAGCTGTTTTTT	CASSSKSAGTGELFF
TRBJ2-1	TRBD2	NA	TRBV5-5	TGTGCCAGCAGCTTTAAGGCTAGCGGAGACAATGAGCAGTTCTTC	CASSFKASGDNEQFF
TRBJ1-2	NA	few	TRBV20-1	TGCAGTGCTAGGCCCTCCCGGGGCCCTTCTGGTGGCTACACCTTC	CSARPSRGPSGGYTF
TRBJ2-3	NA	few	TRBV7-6	TGTGCCAGCAGCTTAGGTGGCGGAACTAGCACAGATACGCAGTATTTT	CASSLGGGTSTDTQYF
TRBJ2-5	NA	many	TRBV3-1	TGTGCCAGCAGCCAAGTTCCAGCAGAGACCCAGTACTTC	CASSQVPAETQYF
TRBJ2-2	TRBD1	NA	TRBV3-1	TGTGCCAGCAGCAGAGGGACAGGGGGACGCACCGGGGAGCTGTTTTTT	CASSRGTGGRTGELFF
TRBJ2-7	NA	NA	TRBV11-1	TGTGCCAGCAGCTTAGGGAGGACAGCCTCCTACGAGCAGTACTTC	CASSLGRTASYEQYF
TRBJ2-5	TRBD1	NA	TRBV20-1	TGCAGTGCTAGTGGTCTCCGGGGGACAGGGGTTGAGACCCAGTACTTC	CSASGLRGTGVETQYF
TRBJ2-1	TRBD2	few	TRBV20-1	TGCAGTGCTAGTGGGACTAGCGGGAGATTGAATGAGCAGTTCTTC	CSASGTSGRLNEQFF
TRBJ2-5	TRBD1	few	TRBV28	TGTGCCAGCAGGCAGGGGGCTAGGGAGACCCAGTACTTC	CASRQGARETQYF
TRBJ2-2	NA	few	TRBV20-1	TGCAGTGCCTTCAGACTTCCCCTGCCCACCGGGGAGCTGTTTTTT	CSAFRLPLPTGELFF
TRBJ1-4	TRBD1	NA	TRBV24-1	TGTGCCACCAGTGATTCGGACAGGGGCGGTGAAAAACTGTTTTTT	CATSDSDRGGEKLFF
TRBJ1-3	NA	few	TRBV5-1	TGCGCCAGCAGCTTGGGTGGCAGCTCTGGAAACACCATATATTTT	CASSLGGSSGNTIYF
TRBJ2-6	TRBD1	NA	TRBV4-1	TGCGCCAGCAGCCTCGGACAGGCTTACTCTGGGGCCAACGTCCTGACTTTC	CASSLGQAYSGANVLTF
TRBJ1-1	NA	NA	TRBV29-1	TGCAGCGTTAATCCTGAAGCTTTCTTT	CSVNPEAFF
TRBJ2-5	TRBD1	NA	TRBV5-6	TGTGCCAGCAGCTTGTTGGACAGGGATAGAGAGACCCAGTACTTC	CASSLLDRDRETQYF